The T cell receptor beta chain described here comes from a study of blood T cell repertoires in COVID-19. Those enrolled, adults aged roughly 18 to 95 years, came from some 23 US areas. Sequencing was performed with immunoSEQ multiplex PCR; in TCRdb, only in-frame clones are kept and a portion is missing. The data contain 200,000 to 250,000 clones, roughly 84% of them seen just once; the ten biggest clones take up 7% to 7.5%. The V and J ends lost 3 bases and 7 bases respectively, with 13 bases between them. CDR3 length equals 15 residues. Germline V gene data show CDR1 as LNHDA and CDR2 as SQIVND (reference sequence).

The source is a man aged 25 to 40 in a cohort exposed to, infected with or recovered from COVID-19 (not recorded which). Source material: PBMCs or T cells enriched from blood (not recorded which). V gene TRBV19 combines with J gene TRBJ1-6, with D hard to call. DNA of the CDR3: TGTGCCAGTAGTATCCTCGGGGTCGAAAATTCACCCCTCCACTTT. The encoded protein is CASSILGVENSPLHF.